Listed here are 23 T cell receptor beta chains from one sample, sequenced in a study of T-cell memory formation after mild COVID-19. TCRdb re-analysed the 5' RACE reads in MiXCR, keeping a single row per CDR3 protein. The table lists 130,000 to 150,000 distinct CDR3 sequences, 15% to 20% of them singletons. The sample comprised PBMCs or a T cell subset sorted from them (not recorded which). These TCRs come from an adult woman who had mild COVID-19 (a few samples of this study predate the infection). Cell type and time point are not known.

The V gene is TRBV6-2 or TRBV6-3, the J gene TRBJ1-5, with D unclear. Germline-derived CDR1 and CDR2 are MNHEY and SVGEGT. The ends were cut back, 0 bases at V and 5 bases at J, with 8 bases in the middle. The CDR3 runs 14 residues. CDR3 sequence (DNA): TGTGCCAGCAGTTACTCGAATCGGGATCAGCCCCAGCATTTT. It codes for CASSYSNRDQPQHF.

This clonotype was picked up a small number of times. In nucleotides, the CDR3 is TGTGCCAGCAGTTTCGGACAGAATCAGCCCCAGCATTTT. Translated, it gives CASSFGQNQPQHF. The rearrangement links TRBV6-5 to TRBJ1-5; maybe TRBD1 (6 bases). Germline CDR1 and CDR2: MNHEY and SVGAGI. This CDR3 spans 13 amino acids. V lost 4 bases and J 4 bases, leaving 8 bases between the germline ends.

V is TRBV12-3 or TRBV12-4 and J is TRBJ2-7; 9 bases fit TRBD1. The CDR3 spans 16 residues. V was clipped by 6 bases and J by 7 bases; unmatched bases: 16. The CDR3 is CASSLTGTGNEKEQYF. DNA of the CDR3: TGTGCCAGCAGCCTTACCGGGACAGGGAACGAAAAGGAGCAGTACTTC.

This clonotype was detected only a few times. This chain links TRBV5-5 with TRBJ2-7; D is perhaps TRBD1 or TRBD2 (6 bases each). This CDR3 has 14 amino acids. With 4 bases removed from V and 2 bases from J, the gap between germline ends came to 13 bases. CDR1 is SGHKS, CDR2 YYEKEE, per germline (reference sequence). CDR3 residues: CASSPGGFPYEQYF. CDR3 DNA: TGTGCCAGCAGCCCCGGGGGCTTCCCCTACGAGCAGTACTTC.

The chain is built from TRBV11-2 and TRBJ2-1; possibly TRBD2 for D (5 bases). V was shortened by 3 bases and J by 5 bases, with 8 bases between the two germline ends. The CDR3 is 13 residues long. Germline assignment: CDR1 SGHAT and CDR2 FQNNGV. As DNA, the CDR3 is TGTGCCAGCAGCTTGGTAGCGCACAATGAGCAGTTCTTC. It is translated as CASSLVAHNEQFF.

The chain employs TRBV20-1 and TRBJ2-3; TRBD2 is a possible D gene (6 bases). Trimming stripped 6 bases from V and 2 bases from J, with 18 bases between. Germline loops: CDR1 DFQATT, CDR2 SNEGSKA (reference sequence). This CDR3 is 15 amino acids long. Written as DNA, the CDR3 is TGCAGTGCCTCAAGAGTAATAGCGGACACAGATACGCAGTATTTT. Translating it yields CSASRVIADTDTQYF.

In this sample, this clonotype turned up a few times. The chain joins TRBV30 to TRBJ1-2, with D hard to call. CDR1 and CDR2 from the germline V gene are GTSNPN and SVGIG (reference sequence). The CDR3 sequence is 13 residues long. V was cut by 3 bases and J by 0 bases, with 8 bases left in between. CDR3 nucleotides: TGTGCCTGGAGCAGACAAGCTAACTATGGCTACACCTTC. It yields the protein CAWSRQANYGYTF.

This clonotype was picked up a small number of times. V gene TRBV3-1 combines with J gene TRBJ2-5; 8 bases line up with TRBD1. The germline V gene has CDR1 LGHDT and CDR2 YNNKEL (reference sequence). J was trimmed by 1 base and V by 6 bases; bases with no gene match: 7. The CDR3 has 15 residues. The DNA of the CDR3 is TGTGCCAGCAGTCCGGGACAGGTGGCCCAAGAGACCCAGTACTTC. Amino acid sequence: CASSPGQVAQETQYF.

The table lists this clonotype with a few counts. The chain employs TRBV7-8 and TRBJ1-5; D not resolved. CDR1 and CDR2 from the germline V gene are SGHVS and FQNEAQ. V gave up 5 bases and J gave up 0 bases, with 14 bases separating them. This CDR3 is built from 16 residues. CDR3 region: CASSHRIPYSNQPQHF. The DNA for the CDR3 is TGTGCCAGCAGCCACCGGATCCCCTATAGCAATCAGCCCCAGCATTTT.

This clonotype was seen more than once but under ten times. The genes are TRBV5-1 and TRBJ2-2; TRBD1 might be the D (6 bases). Germline values: CDR1 SGHRS, CDR2 YFSETQ. V shed 1 base and J shed 2 bases, with 9 bases lying between them. This CDR3 is built from 15 residues. CDR3 in DNA: TGCGCCAGCAGCTTGCGGACAGATAACACCGGGGAGCTGTTTTTT. Its translation: CASSLRTDNTGELFF.

This clonotype was counted only a few times. The rearrangement links TRBV12-3 or TRBV12-4 to TRBJ1-1, with no clear D. Trimming cost V 2 bases and J 2 bases, with 6 bases left between them. The CDR3 loop spans 13 amino acids. The CDR3 DNA follows: TGTGCCAGCAGTTTAAAGGTCAACACTGAAGCTTTCTTT. It specifies CASSLKVNTEAFF.

At least ten counts were recorded for this clonotype. The chain employs TRBV4-2 and TRBJ2-3; D unresolved. Germline CDR1 and CDR2: LGHNA and YNFKEQ. Trimming pared 2 bases from V and 0 bases from J, leaving 3 bases between. The CDR3 extends over 13 amino acids. CDR3 amino acids: CASSQFSTDTQYF. The CDR3 DNA sequence: TGTGCCAGCAGCCAATTCAGCACAGATACGCAGTATTTT.

The rearrangement uses TRBV20-1 and TRBJ2-1; 14 positions match TRBD2. Germline lookup yields CDR1 DFQATT and CDR2 SNEGSKA (reference sequence). This CDR3 spans 15 amino acids. J lost 8 bases, V lost 5 bases, and 8 bases had no gene match. The CDR3, as DNA: TGCAGTGCTTGGGTAGGGACTAGCGGGAGAGATGAGCAGTTCTTC. It translates to CSAWVGTSGRDEQFF.

This clonotype was found many times. V is TRBV20-1 and J is TRBJ2-1; TRBD2 matches at 9 bases. The germline V gene encodes CDR1 DFQATT and CDR2 SNEGSKA (reference sequence). The length of the CDR3 is 15 residues. Trimming removed 6 bases from V and 0 bases from J; junction bases left unmatched: 6. The CDR3 is CSAQTSGSSYNEQFF. The CDR3 nucleotides are TGCAGTGCCCAGACTAGCGGTAGCTCCTACAATGAGCAGTTCTTC.

This clonotype is medium-sized by share. The V call is TRBV5-1, the J call TRBJ2-2; D possibly corresponds to TRBD1 (5 bases). CDR3 length: 17 residues. V lost 4 bases and J 0 bases, leaving 16 bases between the germline ends. Germline V gives CDR1 SGHRS, CDR2 YFSETQ. The CDR3 DNA reads TGCGCCAGCAGCAAGGGGCACAGAGATCCGAACACCGGGGAGCTGTTTTTT. Translation gives CASSKGHRDPNTGELFF. The whole variable domain, remainder taken from reference TRBV5-1 and TRBJ2-2, is KAGVTQTPRYLIKTRGQQVTLSCSPISGHRSVSWYQQTPGQGLQFLFEYFSETQRNKGNFPGRFSGRQFSNSRSEMNVSTLELGDSALYLCASSKGHRDPNTGELFFGEGSRLTVL.

This clonotype has at least ten counts. V gene TRBV19 combines with J gene TRBJ2-3; TRBD2 aligns across 12 bases. The CDR3 has 15 residues. With V trimmed by 5 bases and J by 3 bases, 3 bases remained unmatched. CDR1 and CDR2 from the germline V gene are LNHDA and SQIVND (reference sequence). The CDR3 bases are TGTGCCAGTAGTCCCGGACTAGCGGGAACAGATACGCAGTATTTT. This translates into CASSPGLAGTDTQYF.

The V call is TRBV3-1, the J call TRBJ2-3, with D tentatively TRBD2 (5 bases). V gave up 0 bases and J gave up 7 bases, with 17 bases separating them. Germline-derived CDR1 and CDR2 are LGHDT and YNNKEL (reference sequence). CDR3 length: 16 amino acids. Here the CDR3 DNA reads TGTGCCAGCAGCCAAGAAGGGCGCGGGTTTGCCTATACGCAGTATTTT. Protein product: CASSQEGRGFAYTQYF.

This clonotype was counted a few times. The rearrangement uses TRBV20-1 and TRBJ2-5; perhaps D is TRBD1 or TRBD2 (6 bases each). CDR1 DFQATT and CDR2 SNEGSKA come from the germline V gene (reference sequence). This CDR3 has 12 residues. Trimming stripped 7 bases from V and 3 bases from J, with 12 bases between. The CDR3 protein is CSGTGAEETQYF. CDR3 DNA sequence: TGCAGTGGGACGGGGGCAGAAGAGACCCAGTACTTC.

The rearrangement joins TRBV27 to TRBJ2-5; D not resolved. The CDR3 contains 16 residues. The V end was cut by 5 bases, the J end by 1 base, with 17 bases between. Per germline, CDR1 MNHEY and CDR2 SMNVEV (reference sequence). CDR3 residues: CASSPYQAEPQETQYF. In DNA form, the CDR3 reads TGTGCCAGCAGTCCTTATCAGGCGGAGCCCCAAGAGACCCAGTACTTC.

There are many counts of this clonotype. V gene TRBV12-3 or TRBV12-4 combines with J gene TRBJ2-1, with TRBD2 matching over 7 bases. CDR3 length: 14 residues. V dropped 6 bases and J dropped 10; count of bases not matched to a gene: 12. The chain's CDR3 is CASSTHAGEQEQFF. CDR3 coding DNA: TGTGCCAGCAGCACCCACGCGGGAGAGCAGGAGCAGTTCTTC.

This sequence joins TRBV11-2 and TRBJ2-5, with 10 nucleotides matching TRBD2. CDR1 and CDR2 from the germline V gene are SGHAT and FQNNGV. V shed 1 base, J shed 2 bases, and the junction held 4 bases outside the gene matches. The CDR3 is made up of 16 amino acids. This CDR3 is CASSLAPAGGQETQYF. The CDR3, as DNA: TGTGCCAGCAGCTTAGCCCCAGCGGGAGGGCAAGAGACCCAGTACTTC.

The chain has TRBV20-1 and TRBJ2-5, with D possibly being TRBD2 (5 bases). The ends were cut back, 3 bases at V and 2 bases at J, with 7 bases in the middle. Per the germline V gene, CDR1 is DFQATT and CDR2 is SNEGSKA (reference sequence). The CDR3 length is 12 residues. The CDR3 coding sequence is TGCAGTGCTAGGACTACTCAAGAGACCCAGTACTTC. Translation gives CSARTTQETQYF.

V and J are TRBV2 and TRBJ1-2; 7 nucleotides align to TRBD1. The junction had 3 bases not matched to a gene; V was cut back by 6 bases and J by 2 bases. The CDR3 covers 13 residues. Germline-derived CDR1 and CDR2 are SNHLY and FYNNEI. The CDR3 DNA reads TGTGCCAGCAGCCGGGACAGCAACTATGGCTACACCTTC. It is translated as CASSRDSNYGYTF.